One sample yielded the 4 T cell receptor beta chains listed below, sequenced in a study of OX40 agonist ivuxolimab in advanced cancers. Profiling relied on immunoSEQ multiplex PCR, and the TCRdb table lists in-frame clones only, not all of them. This sample carries around 38,000 clones, about 78% of them seen once, and the ten largest clones take around 13%. This material consisted of CD4+ or CD8+ T cells sorted from blood, taken in a trial of the OX40 agonist ivuxolimab. The receptors stem from an adult with an advanced solid tumor such as melanoma, head and neck, liver or kidney cancer.

V and J are TRBV7-2 and TRBJ1-2, with unresolved D. The CDR3 extends over 12 amino acids. The germline CDR1 and CDR2 sequences are SGHTA and FQGNSA. V gave up 5 bases and J gave up 8 bases, with 12 bases separating them. For the CDR3, the DNA is TGTGCCAGCAGCACTTTCTCCTGGGGCTACACCTTC. It translates to CASSTFSWGYTF.

V gene TRBV7-7 combines with J gene TRBJ2-7; the D is unclear. Trimming removed 1 base at V and 0 bases at J, with 7 bases between. CDR1 and CDR2 from the germline V gene are SSHAT and FNYEAQ (reference sequence). The CDR3 extends over 14 amino acids. The chain's CDR3 is CASSLDQASYEQYF. The CDR3 DNA reads TGTGCCAGCAGCTTAGACCAGGCCTCCTACGAGCAGTACTTC.

V and J are TRBV12-5 and TRBJ2-3; the D call may be TRBD1 or TRBD2 (5 bases each). V dropped 5 bases and J dropped 7 bases, with 10 bases sitting between them. CDR3 length: 12 residues. The germline V gene has CDR1 LGHNT and CDR2 FRNRAP. The CDR3: CASGRDRYTQYF. DNA for the CDR3: TGTGCTAGTGGTCGGGACCGCTATACGCAGTATTTT.

CDR3 in DNA: TGCGCCAGCAGCCCCGGAGGGACTAGGAATCAGCCCCAGCATTTT. Protein: CASSPGGTRNQPQHF. V gene TRBV5-1 combines with J gene TRBJ1-5, with TRBD1 as a possible D gene (5 bases). The CDR3 has 15 residues. V lost 4 bases to trimming and J lost 4 bases, with 15 bases between them. Germline V gives CDR1 SGHRS, CDR2 YFSETQ.